This TCR beta chain was retrieved from a study of T cell responses to AZD1222 COVID-19 vaccine. For the study at large: Investigators merged groups given second doses at roughly 4 or roughly 12 weeks.

Study-wide points: The donors showed a predominance of white British ancestry and of females, with possible underestimation of clonal diversity. Repertoires were collected only later (after the peak T cell response had occurred). Spike-spanning, vaccine-associated CD4 TCRs were dominant at 160-218 and 743-854.

The germline CDR1 and CDR2 sequences are MNHNY and SVGAGI (reference sequence). Between the trimmed V and J ends, which lost 6 bases and 1 base, there was a span of 6 bases. This CDR3 comprises 12 residues. Comments on this clone: The antigen remains undetermined.

Some clones are missing from TCRdb's copy, which holds only in-frame ones; the method was immunoSEQ multiplex PCR. Found here are 100,000 to 150,000 clones, about 89% of them singletons; the top ten hold more than 4%. This sequence joins TRBV6-6 and TRBJ1-1; TRBD1 might be the D (5 bases). The sample here was peripheral blood, taken on day 0 of AZD1222 vaccination. The sequence derives from an adult in good health. CDR3: CASRTENTEAFF. The CDR3 DNA sequence: TGTGCCAGCAGGACAGAGAACACTGAAGCTTTCTTT.